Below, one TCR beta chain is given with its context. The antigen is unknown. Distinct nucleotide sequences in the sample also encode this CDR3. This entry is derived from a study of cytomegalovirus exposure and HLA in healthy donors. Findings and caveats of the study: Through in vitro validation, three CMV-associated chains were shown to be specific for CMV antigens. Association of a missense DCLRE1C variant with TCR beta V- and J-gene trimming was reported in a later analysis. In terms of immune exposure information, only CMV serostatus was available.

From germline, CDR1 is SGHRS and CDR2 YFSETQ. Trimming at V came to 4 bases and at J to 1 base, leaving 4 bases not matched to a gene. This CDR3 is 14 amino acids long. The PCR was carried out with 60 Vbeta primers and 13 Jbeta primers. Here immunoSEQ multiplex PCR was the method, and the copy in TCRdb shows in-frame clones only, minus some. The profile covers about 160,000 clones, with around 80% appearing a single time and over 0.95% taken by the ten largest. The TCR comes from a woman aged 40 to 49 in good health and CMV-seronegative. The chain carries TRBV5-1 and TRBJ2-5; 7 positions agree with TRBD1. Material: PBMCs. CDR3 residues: CASSASGGQETQYF. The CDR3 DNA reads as TGCGCCAGCAGCGCCTCAGGGGGCCAAGAGACCCAGTACTTC.